These 11 T cell receptor beta chains came from one sample sequenced in a study of STAT3 mutations in large granular lymphocyte leukemia. Measured with immunoSEQ multiplex PCR; TCRdb has only the in-frame clones, and not every one. Here the sample spans some 2,400 clones, over 45% being singletons. General study points: Every T-LGLL patient had at least one immunodominant TCRbeta clonotype.

Antigens of these TCRs are unknown. The sample taken for sequencing was peripheral blood mononuclear cells. These receptors all come from a man aged 60 to 69 with T-cell large granular lymphocyte leukemia. Some clones in this sample may be carry-over from other donors' samples.

The chain has TRBV18 and TRBJ1-1, with D maybe TRBD1 (6 bases). Germline values: CDR1 KGHSH, CDR2 LQKENI. V was shortened by 2 bases and J by 6 bases, with 10 bases between the two germline ends. The CDR3 runs 13 residues. The CDR3 bases are TGTGCCAGCTCACCAGGACAGACTTCTGAAGCTTTCTTT. Translated, it gives CASSPGQTSEAFF.

This clone came up a few times. The gene calls are TRBV5-4 and TRBJ2-6; D not resolved. Germline V gene sequence: CDR1 SGHNT, CDR2 YYREEE (reference sequence). There are 15 residues in the CDR3. Trimming took 2 bases from V and 2 from J, leaving 8 bases between them. CDR3 sequence: CASSFLSPGANVLTF. CDR3 nucleotide sequence: TGTGCCAGCAGCTTTTTGAGCCCTGGGGCCAACGTCCTGACTTTC.

V and J are TRBV5-6 and TRBJ2-7; 11 bases agree with TRBD2. The trim removed 4 bases at V and 2 bases at J, leaving 2 bases unmatched. The germline CDR1 and CDR2 sequences are SGHDT and YYEEEE. The CDR3 sequence is 14 residues long. For the CDR3, the DNA is TGTGCCAGCAGCCTTAGCGGGAGGGCCTACGAGCAGTACGTC. Translating gives CASSLSGRAYEQYV.

The V and J genes are TRBV7-2 and TRBJ1-2, with 8 bases fitting TRBD1. The junction had 7 bases not matched to a gene; V was cut back by 5 bases and J by 8 bases. The germline gives CDR1 SGHTA, CDR2 FQGNSA. This CDR3 region has 13 residues. The chain's CDR3 is CASSPTTGEGYTF. CDR3 nucleotide sequence: TGTGCCAGCAGCCCTACGACAGGGGAAGGCTACACCTTC.

This sequence joins TRBV30 and TRBJ1-6; D might be TRBD1 (5 bases). The CDR3 totals 16 residues. CDR1 is GTSNPN, CDR2 SVGIG, per germline (reference sequence). V shed 6 bases and J shed 7 bases, with 22 bases lying between them. The CDR3 here is CACLDPPHRSNSPLHF. In DNA form, the CDR3 reads TGTGCCTGCTTGGATCCTCCTCACAGGTCCAATTCACCCCTCCACTTT.

This clone appeared once. V usage is TRBV5-5 and J usage is TRBJ2-7; 7 positions agree with TRBD1. The J segment lost 3 bases and the V segment lost 3 bases, leaving 6 bases of the junction unmatched. CDR1 is SGHKS and CDR2 is YYEKEE in the germline V gene (reference sequence). The length of the CDR3 is 14 residues. CDR3 sequence (DNA): TGTGCCAGCAGCTATACGGGACAGTTCTACGAGCAGTACGTC. Translating gives CASSYTGQFYEQYV.

This sequence joins TRBV29-1 and TRBJ2-7, with D unclear. The CDR3 has 15 residues. Trimming shortened V by 1 base and J by 3 bases, and 16 bases separated the two germline ends. Germline CDR1 is SQVTM and CDR2 is ANQGSEA. The CDR3 loop reads CSVEAGDSNSYEQYF. The CDR3 bases are TGCAGCGTTGAAGCTGGAGACTCCAATAGCTACGAGCAGTACTTC.

The chain uses TRBV15 and TRBJ1-2; possible D gene TRBD1, 6 bases. This CDR3 contains 15 residues. Trimming removed 3 bases from V and 4 bases from J, with 15 bases in between. Per germline, CDR1 LNHNV and CDR2 YYDKDF (reference sequence). CDR3 sequence reads: CATSRARGGSYGYTF. Here the CDR3 DNA reads TGTGCCACCAGCAGGGCCAGGGGAGGAAGCTATGGCTACACCTTC.

The rearrangement uses TRBV5-1 and TRBJ2-1; the D call may be TRBD1 or TRBD2 (5 bases each). There are 15 residues in the CDR3. Germline values: CDR1 SGHRS, CDR2 YFSETQ. The V gene lost 2 bases and the J gene lost 0 bases, with 9 bases spanning the gap. The CDR3 region has the DNA TGCGCCAGCAGCTTATCAGGGAGCTCCTACAATGAGCAGTTCTTC. Protein product: CASSLSGSSYNEQFF. Combining the CDR3 with reference TRBV5-1 and TRBJ2-1 gives the whole variable domain KAGVTQTPRYLIKTRGQQVTLSCSPISGHRSVSWYQQTPGQGLQFLFEYFSETQRNKGNFPGRFSGRQFSNSRSEMNVSTLELGDSALYLCASSLSGSSYNEQFFGPGTRLTVL.

The chain combines TRBV5-1 with TRBJ2-7, with D unresolved. Germline assignment: CDR1 SGHRS and CDR2 YFSETQ. With 7 bases removed from V and 0 bases from J, the gap between germline ends came to 14 bases. This CDR3 contains 14 residues. CDR3 region: CASRESVNSYEQYF. CDR3 in DNA: TGCGCCAGCCGTGAGAGCGTGAACTCCTACGAGCAGTACTTC.

The chain carries TRBV30 and TRBJ2-1, with D uncertain. Trimming took off 0 bases at V and 1 base at J, with 1 base between the two ends. Germline CDR1 GTSNPN, CDR2 SVGIG (reference sequence). This CDR3 comprises 12 residues. CDR3 nucleotides: TGTGCCTGGAGTGTATCCTACAATGAGCAGTTCTTC. Its translation: CAWSVSYNEQFF. The entire variable domain, with the rest obtained from reference TRBV30 and TRBJ2-1, is as follows: SQTIHQWPATLVQPVGSPLSLECTVEGTSNPNLYWYRQAAGRGLQLLFYSVGIGQISSEVPQNLSASRPQDRQFILSSKKLLLSDSGFYLCAWSVSYNEQFFGPGTRLTVL.